A single sample is the source of the 30 T cell receptor beta chains below, sequenced in a study of monozygotic twins with inflammatory bowel disease. From the 5' RACE reads, TCRdb lists one entry per CDR3 protein and no DNA. The sample has around 450,000 distinct CDR3 sequences. Sample: blood. The receptors here all came from a human donor with ulcerative colitis or Crohn's disease, or a healthy co-twin of an affected twin (not recorded which).

V is TRBV7-2 and J is TRBJ2-3; TCRdb's D call, TRBD1, is unchecked because there is no DNA. The CDR3 is made up of 15 amino acids. The germline V gene has CDR1 SGHTA and CDR2 FQGNSA. This chain's CDR3 is CASTATPTVGDTQYF.

This chain connects TRBV5-5 to TRBJ2-2. The length of the CDR3 is 14 residues. The germline CDR1 and CDR2 sequences are SGHKS and YYEKEE (reference sequence). Here the CDR3 reads CASSLGSAPGELFF.

The rearrangement joins TRBV6-1 to TRBJ2-1; checking the TCRdb D call of TRBD1 is not possible without DNA. This CDR3 contains 14 residues. Germline V gene lookup returns CDR1 MNHNS and CDR2 SASEGT. CDR3 region: CASRLGQGVGEQFF.

The chain's CDR3 is CSARIPGATYNEQFF. This chain uses TRBV20-1 with TRBJ2-1. CDR3 size: 15 residues. Germline V gives CDR1 DFQATT, CDR2 SNEGSKA (reference sequence).

The rearrangement joins TRBV20-1 to TRBJ2-1; with no DNA, the TCRdb D assignment of TRBD1 cannot be verified. Germline V gene lookup returns CDR1 DFQATT and CDR2 SNEGSKA (reference sequence). The CDR3 sequence is 16 residues long. The CDR3 protein is CSARVRGPSSYNEQFF.

This rearrangement joins TRBV29-1 to TRBJ1-1; no DNA is available, so the TRBD1 call from TCRdb remains unchecked. Looked up from germline, CDR1 is SQVTM and CDR2 is ANQGSEA. The CDR3 is 13 residues long. The CDR3 sequence: CSVVGQLNTEAFF.

The rearrangement uses TRBV5-1 and TRBJ2-7; the D gene TCRdb calls, TRBD2, cannot be checked with no DNA. Per germline, CDR1 SGHRS and CDR2 YFSETQ. The CDR3 covers 14 residues. This CDR3 reads CASSGTSGGYEQYF.

This chain joins TRBV12-3 or TRBV12-4 and TRBJ2-1. This CDR3 region has 13 residues. The CDR3 region is CASGLLGYNEQFF.

The rearrangement uses TRBV6-1 and TRBJ1-5; TCRdb gives TRBD1 as the D gene, but with no DNA this cannot be confirmed. The germline gives CDR1 MNHNS, CDR2 SASEGT. The CDR3 covers 15 residues. This chain's CDR3 is CASSPTGTSNQPQHF.

The rearrangement joins TRBV15 to TRBJ1-5. This CDR3 has 14 amino acids. The V gene's germline CDR1 is LNHNV and CDR2 YYDKDF (reference sequence). The CDR3 loop reads CATSMARSNQPQHF.

The gene calls are TRBV6-1 and TRBJ1-6; TCRdb names TRBD1, which stays unverified in the absence of DNA. Germline assignment: CDR1 MNHNS and CDR2 SASEGT. CDR3 length: 16 residues. The CDR3 reads CASSAGVGTGGSPLHF.

The V call is TRBV7-8, the J call TRBJ2-4; TCRdb lists TRBD1, though no DNA is available to test this call. CDR1 is SGHVS, CDR2 FQNEAQ, per germline. The CDR3 is 15 amino acids. Here the CDR3 reads CASSLGPDPPNIQYF.

This rearrangement joins TRBV6-5 to TRBJ2-3; TCRdb's D call, TRBD1, is unchecked because there is no DNA. The germline gives CDR1 MNHEY, CDR2 SVGAGI. The CDR3 covers 17 residues. This chain's CDR3 is CASSYSKGQGYTDTQYF.

The genes are TRBV7-9 and TRBJ2-5. CDR3 length equals 12 residues. Germline CDR1 is SEHNR and CDR2 is FQNEAQ (reference sequence). CDR3: CASSLSSPTQYF.

The genes are TRBV18 and TRBJ2-2; with no DNA, the TCRdb D assignment of TRBD1 cannot be verified. Germline lookup yields CDR1 KGHSH and CDR2 LQKENI. The CDR3 runs to 16 residues. The CDR3 loop is CASSPPVGGNTGELLF. Full variable domain (missing parts from reference TRBV18 and TRBJ2-2): NAGVMQNPRHLVRRRGQEARLRCSPMKGHSHVYWYRQLPEEGLKFMVYLQKENIIDESGMPKERFSAEFPKEGPSILRIQQVVRGDSAAYFCASSPPVGGNTGELLFGEGSRLTVL.

The rearrangement joins TRBV5-1 to TRBJ2-1; TCRdb reports TRBD1, a call that lacks DNA to check it against. This CDR3 is built from 13 residues. In germline, CDR1 is SGHRS, CDR2 YFSETQ. CDR3 sequence reads: CASSSRGNNEQFF.

The J gene is TRBJ2-5, the V gene TRBV7-9. The CDR3 contains 12 residues. CDR1 and CDR2 (germline): SEHNR, FQNEAQ (reference sequence). CDR3 in amino acids: CARSLLDETQYF. Drawing the rest from reference TRBV7-9 and TRBJ2-5, the complete variable domain is DTGVSQNPRHKITKRGQNVTFRCDPISEHNRLYWYRQTLGQGPEFLTYFQNEAQLEKSRLLSDRFSAERPKGSFSTLEIQRTEQGDSAMYLCARSLLDETQYFGPGTRLLVL.

V and J are TRBV6-5 and TRBJ1-2. Germline V gene lookup returns CDR1 MNHEY and CDR2 SVGAGI. This CDR3 comprises 14 residues. The CDR3: CASSVNPSNYGYTF.

The V and J genes are TRBV7-2 and TRBJ1-6. CDR1 SGHTA and CDR2 FQGNSA come from the germline V gene. The CDR3 loop spans 12 amino acids. The CDR3 is CASSPSSITLHF.

The chain employs TRBV3-1 and TRBJ2-4; TCRdb designates TRBD1, a call that cannot be tested without DNA. Germline CDR1 reads LGHDT; CDR2 reads YNNKEL (reference sequence). This CDR3 spans 15 amino acids. CDR3 region: CASSSLTAAKNIQYF.

The chain uses TRBV5-1 and TRBJ2-1; TCRdb names TRBD1, which stays unverified in the absence of DNA. The CDR3 covers 13 residues. Germline V gene sequence: CDR1 SGHRS, CDR2 YFSETQ. CDR3 sequence: CASSPAQWNEQFF.

CDR3 sequence: CASSPRLNGETQYF. The V gene is TRBV7-6, the J gene TRBJ2-5. CDR3 length equals 14 residues. Looked up from germline, CDR1 is SGHVS and CDR2 is FNYEAQ.

CDR3 loop: CAWRSGTGSYEQYF. The chain uses TRBV30 and TRBJ2-7; TCRdb gives TRBD1 as the D gene, but with no DNA this cannot be confirmed. Germline-derived CDR1 and CDR2 are GTSNPN and SVGIG (reference sequence). This CDR3 comprises 14 residues.

This chain links TRBV18 with TRBJ2-1; as DNA is missing, the TRBD1 call by TCRdb cannot be tested. The CDR3 is 18 residues long. Germline V gives CDR1 KGHSH, CDR2 LQKENI. Here the CDR3 reads CASSAVVRSGGRYNEQFF.

The CDR3 sequence is CASSLFMGNQPQHF. V is TRBV28 and J is TRBJ1-5. CDR1 and CDR2 (germline): MDHEN, SYDVKM. The CDR3 covers 14 residues.

The chain recombines TRBV6-2 or TRBV6-3 with TRBJ2-2. The CDR3 consists of 11 residues. The germline gives CDR1 MNHEY, CDR2 SVGEGT. CDR3 loop: CASLTTGELFF.

V usage is TRBV5-1 and J usage is TRBJ2-3; the D call from TCRdb, TRBD1, cannot be confirmed without DNA. Germline V gene lookup returns CDR1 SGHRS and CDR2 YFSETQ. The CDR3 totals 16 residues. CDR3 protein: CASSPLKGAFTDTQYF.

CDR3 protein: CASSLVATATTDTQYF. The V call is TRBV7-2, the J call TRBJ2-3; TCRdb picks TRBD1, but there is no DNA to check that call. Germline lookup yields CDR1 SGHTA and CDR2 FQGNSA. This CDR3 has 16 residues.

The chain links TRBV9 to TRBJ2-7; TCRdb reports TRBD1, a call that lacks DNA to check it against. Germline assignment: CDR1 SGDLS and CDR2 YYNGEE. This CDR3 comprises 14 residues. This chain's CDR3 is CASSARTSSYEQYF.

This rearrangement joins TRBV20-1 to TRBJ1-4; the D call from TCRdb, TRBD1, cannot be confirmed without DNA. The CDR3 sequence is 14 residues long. Germline CDR1 reads DFQATT; CDR2 reads SNEGSKA (reference sequence). CDR3 sequence: CSANIDSQSSKLFF.